Shown below are 21 T cell receptor beta chains from a single sample sequenced in a study of T cells in tuberculosis. Some clones are missing from TCRdb's copy, which holds only in-frame ones; the method was immunoSEQ multiplex PCR. This sample yields fewer than 35,000 clones, of which about 95% are seen a single time; over 2% belongs to the top ten. The sample comprised PBMCs. The receptors were sampled from a donor between 10 and 29 years old with latent tuberculosis or without tuberculosis infection.

The chain recombines TRBV5-4 with TRBJ1-2; 7 bases align to TRBD1. Per the germline V gene, CDR1 is SGHNT and CDR2 is YYREEE (reference sequence). J lost 0 bases, V lost 4 bases, and 6 bases had no gene match. The CDR3 contains 15 residues. For the CDR3, the DNA is TGTGCCAGCAGCGAGGGACAGAGAACTAACTATGGCTACACCTTC. It specifies CASSEGQRTNYGYTF.

The chain uses TRBV27 and TRBJ2-2; D ambiguous. V lost 6 bases and J lost 9, with 17 bases in between. CDR3 length: 14 residues. Germline CDR1 and CDR2: MNHEY and SMNVEV (reference sequence). The CDR3 here is CASSHPTSPWELFF. The CDR3 DNA sequence: TGTGCCAGCAGCCACCCGACAAGTCCTTGGGAGCTGTTTTTT.

The rearrangement links TRBV11-2 to TRBJ2-5; no clear D. With 5 bases removed from V and 1 base from J, the gap between germline ends came to 8 bases. CDR1 and CDR2 (germline): SGHAT, FQNNGV. The CDR3 runs to 13 residues. CDR3 in amino acids: CASSVEPQETQYF. The CDR3, as DNA: TGTGCCAGCAGCGTTGAGCCCCAAGAGACCCAGTACTTC.

This chain connects TRBV7-8 to TRBJ1-1; D is ambiguous. The V gene lost 4 bases and the J gene lost 0 bases, with 18 bases spanning the gap. The CDR3 covers 17 residues. Germline CDR1 and CDR2: SGHVS and FQNEAQ. CDR3: CASSSRFGQTLNTEAFF. The CDR3 DNA sequence: TGTGCCAGCAGCTCCCGATTTGGTCAGACTTTGAACACTGAAGCTTTCTTT.

The chain uses TRBV7-9 and TRBJ1-2; 7 bases agree with TRBD1. With 2 bases clipped from V and 8 bases from J, the junction kept 14 bases outside the gene matches. The germline gives CDR1 SEHNR, CDR2 FQNEAQ (reference sequence). The CDR3 has 16 residues. In DNA form, the CDR3 reads TGTGCCAGCAGCTTATCCAGGACAGGCCCCCCTGACGGCTACACCTTC. Translating it yields CASSLSRTGPPDGYTF.

The genes are TRBV7-9 and TRBJ2-1, with D possibly matching TRBD2 (6 bases). V was clipped by 10 bases and J by 1 base, with 14 bases between them. CDR1 is SEHNR, CDR2 FQNEAQ, per germline (reference sequence). The CDR3 is 14 residues long. DNA of the CDR3: TGTGCCACCGCCGGAGGGACTTCCTACAATGAGCAGTTCTTC. Encoded protein: CATAGGTSYNEQFF.

For the CDR3, the DNA is TGTGCCAGCAGCTTGGTCGACACTGAAGCTTTCTTT. This encodes CASSLVDTEAFF. The chain links TRBV5-5 to TRBJ1-1; D unresolved. CDR1 SGHKS and CDR2 YYEKEE come from the germline V gene (reference sequence). With 0 bases removed from V and 3 bases from J, the gap between germline ends came to 3 bases. This CDR3 is built from 12 residues.

The chain combines TRBV27 with TRBJ1-1; no firm D call. CDR1 and CDR2 (germline): MNHEY, SMNVEV (reference sequence). V was cut by 3 bases and J by 1 base, with 12 bases left in between. CDR3 length: 15 residues. The CDR3 DNA reads TGTGCCAGCAGTTTGTCCCCGCGGGGGAACACTGAAGCTTTCTTT. Its translation is CASSLSPRGNTEAFF.

The chain uses TRBV6-6 and TRBJ2-1; 7 positions match TRBD1. CDR1 and CDR2 from the germline V gene are MNHNY and SVGAGI (reference sequence). The CDR3 has 14 residues. V trimming: 6 bases; J trimming: 0 bases; junction bases outside the gene matches: 2. Here the CDR3 reads CASSPGGSYNEQFF. CDR3 nucleotide sequence: TGTGCCAGCAGCCCAGGGGGCTCCTACAATGAGCAGTTCTTC.

The chain uses TRBV7-9 and TRBJ1-1; 7 bases are a match to TRBD1. V gave up 8 bases and J gave up 10 bases; unmatched junction bases: 13. The CDR3 contains 13 residues. Per the germline V gene, CDR1 is SEHNR and CDR2 is FQNEAQ (reference sequence). DNA of the CDR3: TGTGCCAGCGGTAGGACGCAGGGGGAAGGAGCTTTCTTT. This codes for CASGRTQGEGAFF.

The chain's CDR3 is CASSLALDSGELFF. The CDR3 region has the DNA TGTGCCAGCAGCTTGGCACTAGACTCCGGGGAGCTGTTTTTT. The chain carries TRBV5-8 and TRBJ2-2; D possibly corresponds to TRBD2 (5 bases). CDR3 length equals 14 residues. The V gene's germline CDR1 is SGHTS and CDR2 YDEGEE. The V end lost 0 bases, the J end lost 6 bases, and 9 bases lay between the germline ends. Supplemented by reference TRBV5-8 and TRBJ2-2, the full variable domain reads EAGVTQSPTHLIKTRGQQATLRCSPISGHTSVYWYQQALGLGLQFLLWYDEGEERNRGNFPPRFSGRQFPNYSSELNVNALELEDSALYLCASSLALDSGELFFGEGSRLTVL.

The chain combines TRBV7-2 with TRBJ2-2; 9 nucleotides align to TRBD2. V gave up 5 bases and J gave up 9 bases; unmatched junction bases: 1. This CDR3 region has 12 residues. Germline values: CDR1 SGHTA, CDR2 FQGNSA. CDR3 region: CASSGTSRELFF. The CDR3 nucleotides are TGTGCCAGCAGCGGGACTAGCCGGGAGCTGTTTTTT. Full variable domain (outside the CDR3, taken from reference TRBV7-2 and TRBJ2-2): GAGVSQSPSNKVTEKGKDVELRCDPISGHTALYWYRQSLGQGLEFLIYFQGNSAPDKSGLPSDRFSAERTGGSVSTLTIQRTQQEDSAVYLCASSGTSRELFFGEGSRLTVL.

The chain couples TRBV5-8 to TRBJ2-5, with D possibly being TRBD1 (8 bases). This CDR3 is built from 15 residues. The V end was cut by 4 bases, the J end by 5 bases, with 18 bases between. Germline assignment: CDR1 SGHTS and CDR2 YDEGEE. This CDR3 is CASSPQGGLVETQYF. CDR3 in DNA: TGTGCCAGCAGCCCACAGGGGGGGTTGGTCGAGACCCAGTACTTC.

The chain combines TRBV5-4 with TRBJ2-1; the D gene is possibly TRBD1 (6 bases). The germline V and J ends were trimmed by 5 bases and 8 bases, with 14 bases remaining between them. The CDR3 covers 13 residues. Germline lookup yields CDR1 SGHNT and CDR2 YYREEE (reference sequence). The CDR3 reads CASRSQGSDEQFF. CDR3 in DNA: TGTGCCAGCAGGTCCCAGGGGAGCGATGAGCAGTTCTTC.

The chain has TRBV25-1 and TRBJ2-5, with a weak D call TRBD1 (6 bases). Trimming took off 3 bases at V and 5 bases at J, with 13 bases between the two ends. This CDR3 spans 14 amino acids. The germline V gene has CDR1 MGHDK and CDR2 SYGVNS. CDR3: CASSEVAGDETQYF. For the CDR3, the DNA is TGTGCCAGCAGTGAGGTGGCAGGGGACGAGACCCAGTACTTC.

J is TRBJ2-1 and V is TRBV9, with 7 bases identical to TRBD2. V trimming: 0 bases; J trimming: 9 bases; junction bases outside the gene matches: 9. Per germline, CDR1 SGDLS and CDR2 YYNGEE. CDR3 length: 15 amino acids. CDR3 protein: CASSVGGGILGEQFF. For the CDR3, the DNA is TGTGCCAGCAGCGTAGGCGGGGGTATTCTTGGTGAGCAGTTCTTC.

The genes are TRBV6-1 and TRBJ2-3; 9 bases agree with TRBD2. The CDR3 extends over 15 amino acids. V gave up 9 bases and J gave up 5 bases; unmatched junction bases: 12. CDR1 is MNHNS, CDR2 SASEGT, per germline. For the CDR3, the DNA is TGTGCCAGTTTAGAGCGGGGGGCTAGGGGAGATACGCAGTATTTT. It yields the protein CASLERGARGDTQYF.

The genes are TRBV5-5 and TRBJ1-4; TRBD1 agrees at 7 bases. The germline V gene has CDR1 SGHKS and CDR2 YYEKEE (reference sequence). The junction had 10 bases not matched to a gene; V was cut back by 4 bases and J by 7 bases. The CDR3 sequence is 15 residues long. The CDR3 reads CASSLSRGLVEKLFF. The CDR3, as DNA: TGTGCCAGCAGCCTAAGCAGGGGGTTAGTTGAAAAACTGTTTTTT. The complete variable domain, with remaining parts taken from reference TRBV5-5 and TRBJ1-4, reads DAGVTQSPTHLIKTRGQQVTLRCSPISGHKSVSWYQQVLGQGPQFIFQYYEKEERGRGNFPDRFSARQFPNYSSELNVNALLLGDSALYLCASSLSRGLVEKLFFGSGTQLSVL.

The table lists this clone with a count of one. The chain joins TRBV11-2 to TRBJ1-3, with D maybe TRBD1 (6 bases). V was shortened by 4 bases and J by 4 bases, with 14 bases between the two germline ends. Per germline, CDR1 SGHAT and CDR2 FQNNGV. This CDR3 region has 15 residues. The CDR3 nucleotides are TGTGCCAGCAGCTCCTTTCAGGGGTGGGGAAACACCATATATTTT. Its translation is CASSSFQGWGNTIYF. The full variable domain, rest sourced from reference TRBV11-2 and TRBJ1-3, is EAGVAQSPRYKIIEKRQSVAFWCNPISGHATLYWYQQILGQGPKLLIQFQNNGVVDDSQLPKDRFSAERLKGVDSTLKIQPAKLEDSAVYLCASSSFQGWGNTIYFGEGSWLTVV.

The chain employs TRBV12-5 and TRBJ1-4, with TRBD1 as a possible D gene (6 bases). The germline V gene has CDR1 LGHNT and CDR2 FRNRAP. Trimming took 0 bases from V and 4 from J, leaving 12 bases between them. The CDR3 contains 16 residues. The CDR3 reads CASGLVQGGLNEKLFF. CDR3 DNA sequence: TGTGCTAGTGGTTTGGTACAAGGGGGTCTTAATGAAAAACTGTTTTTT.

This clone was recorded once. The J gene is TRBJ2-7, the V gene TRBV6-5; D possibly corresponds to TRBD2 (5 bases). The CDR3 extends over 14 amino acids. Trimming took 5 bases from V and 3 from J, leaving 14 bases between them. Germline lookup yields CDR1 MNHEY and CDR2 SVGAGI. The chain's CDR3 is CASSPFREVYEQYF. For the CDR3, the DNA is TGTGCCAGCAGTCCCTTTCGGGAAGTCTACGAGCAGTACTTC.